Listed below are T cell receptor beta chains from one sample, sequenced in a study of control samples from healthy donors and cancer patients. Produced via immunoSEQ multiplex PCR; TCRdb's table is partial and in-frame only. The sample lists roughly 170,000 clones; approximately 92% were seen once. Sequenced: blood. These receptor sequences come from an older woman in good health. The CDR3 runs from the conserved cysteine through the conserved F or W. Fields, in order: D gene, V gene, clone size, J gene, CDR3 protein, CDR3 DNA. A D gene is named only where the DNA matches it firmly. Expanded clones get a size class; other rows say once, few or many, or leave the size out.

D: TRBD1; V: TRBV5-1; size: NA; J: TRBJ1-1; CDR3: CASSLEDRGPGSFF; DNA: TGCGCCAGCAGCTTGGAGGACAGGGGCCCCGGTTCCTTCTTT
D: NA; V: TRBV5-1; size: NA; J: TRBJ1-3; CDR3: CASSLSGNTIYF; DNA: TGCGCCAGCAGCTTGTCAGGAAACACCATATATTTT
D: TRBD1; V: TRBV11-2; size: NA; J: TRBJ1-2; CDR3: CASSPSRDRDYGYTF; DNA: TGTGCCAGCAGCCCTAGCCGGGACAGGGACTATGGCTACACCTTC
D: NA; V: TRBV19; size: NA; J: TRBJ2-7; CDR3: CASSITVGYEQYF; DNA: TGTGCCAGTAGTATAACCGTCGGCTACGAGCAGTACTTC
D: NA; V: TRBV7-7; size: NA; J: TRBJ1-1; CDR3: CASSLGNRRMNTEAFF; DNA: TGTGCCAGCAGCTTAGGCAACAGGAGGATGAACACTGAAGCTTTCTTT
D: NA; V: TRBV11-1; size: NA; J: TRBJ1-1; CDR3: CASSYGTRNTEAFF; DNA: TGTGCCAGCAGCTACGGGACAAGGAACACTGAAGCTTTCTTT
D: NA; V: TRBV7-9; size: once; J: TRBJ1-4; CDR3: CASSFVGAGFLFF; DNA: TGTGCCAGCAGCTTTGTTGGAGCTGGTTTTCTGTTTTTT
D: NA; V: TRBV27; size: NA; J: TRBJ1-2; CDR3: CASSFFGAGDYGYTF; DNA: TGTGCCAGCAGTTTCTTTGGGGCAGGGGACTATGGCTACACCTTC
D: NA; V: TRBV7-3; size: NA; J: TRBJ1-6; CDR3: CASSLAAGESPLHF; DNA: TGTGCCAGCAGCTTAGCTGCCGGGGAATCACCCCTCCACTTT
D: NA; V: TRBV7-7; size: NA; J: TRBJ2-1; CDR3: CASSLGSGGGNEQFF; DNA: TGTGCCAGCAGCTTAGGGTCAGGGGGAGGCAATGAGCAGTTCTTC
D: NA; V: TRBV10-3; size: NA; J: TRBJ1-5; CDR3: CAISETEDQPQHF; DNA: TGTGCCATCAGCGAGACAGAGGATCAGCCCCAGCATTTT
D: NA; V: TRBV16; size: NA; J: TRBJ1-2; CDR3: CASSQFQGNYGYTF; DNA: TGTGCCAGCAGCCAATTCCAGGGCAACTATGGCTACACCTTC
D: TRBD2; V: TRBV4-1; size: NA; J: TRBJ2-7; CDR3: CASSQGPGGEISYEQYF; DNA: TGCGCCAGCAGCCAAGGTCCCGGGGGGGAGATTTCCTACGAGCAGTACTTC
D: NA; V: TRBV3-1/TRBV3-2; size: NA; J: TRBJ2-7; CDR3: CASSSGPQLFYEQYF; DNA: TGTGCCAGCAGCTCCGGGCCCCAACTATTCTACGAGCAGTACTTC
D: TRBD1; V: TRBV19; size: once; J: TRBJ1-3; CDR3: CASSTPRQGVLDTIYF; DNA: TGTGCCAGTAGTACCCCGAGACAGGGGGTATTGGACACCATATATTTT
D: TRBD2; V: TRBV30; size: NA; J: TRBJ2-3; CDR3: CAWSVLELAGGPDTQYF; DNA: TGTGCCTGGAGTGTACTTGAGTTAGCGGGGGGGCCAGATACGCAGTATTTT
D: NA; V: TRBV28; size: NA; J: TRBJ1-2; CDR3: CASSRQINYGYTF; DNA: TGTGCCAGCAGCCGACAGATTAACTATGGCTACACCTTC
D: TRBD1; V: TRBV6-6; size: NA; J: TRBJ1-5; CDR3: CASRADRGRQPQHF; DNA: TGTGCCAGCAGGGCCGACAGGGGGAGGCAGCCCCAGCATTTT
D: NA; V: TRBV10-1; size: NA; J: TRBJ1-2; CDR3: CASSERQDYGYTF; DNA: TGCGCCAGCAGTGAAAGACAGGATTATGGCTACACCTTC
D: NA; V: TRBV2; size: NA; J: TRBJ1-1; CDR3: CASSIRGEGTEAFF; DNA: TGTGCCAGCAGTATCCGGGGAGAGGGCACTGAAGCTTTCTTT
D: NA; V: TRBV20-1; size: NA; J: TRBJ2-7; CDR3: CSASGGRSNSYEQYF; DNA: TGCAGTGCAAGTGGTGGCAGGTCAAACTCCTACGAGCAGTACTTC
D: NA; V: TRBV2; size: once; J: TRBJ1-3; CDR3: CASSEKRSGNTIYF; DNA: TGTGCCAGCAGTGAAAAGCGCTCTGGAAACACCATATATTTT
D: TRBD1; V: TRBV7-2; size: NA; J: TRBJ1-5; CDR3: CASSRQTGGNQPQHF; DNA: TGTGCCAGCAGCCGGCAGACAGGGGGCAATCAGCCCCAGCATTTT
D: TRBD2; V: TRBV7-8; size: NA; J: TRBJ2-5; CDR3: CASSTRLAGGETQYF; DNA: TGTGCCAGCAGCACCCGACTAGCGGGGGGAGAGACCCAGTACTTC
D: NA; V: TRBV12-5; size: NA; J: TRBJ2-2; CDR3: CASGPLGDKLFF; DNA: TGTGCTAGTGGACCTCTCGGGGATAAGCTGTTTTTT
D: NA; V: TRBV4-3; size: NA; J: TRBJ1-3; CDR3: CASSQGMGLDSGNTIYF; DNA: TGCGCCAGCAGCCAAGGCATGGGACTTGACTCTGGAAACACCATATATTTT
D: NA; V: TRBV30; size: NA; J: TRBJ1-2; CDR3: CAWRGYGVRGYTF; DNA: TGTGCCTGGAGGGGGTACGGAGTGCGGGGCTACACCTTC
D: NA; V: TRBV6-2/TRBV6-3; size: NA; J: TRBJ1-6; CDR3: CASSLMGNSPLHF; DNA: TGTGCCAGCAGTTTGATGGGGAATTCACCCCTCCACTTT